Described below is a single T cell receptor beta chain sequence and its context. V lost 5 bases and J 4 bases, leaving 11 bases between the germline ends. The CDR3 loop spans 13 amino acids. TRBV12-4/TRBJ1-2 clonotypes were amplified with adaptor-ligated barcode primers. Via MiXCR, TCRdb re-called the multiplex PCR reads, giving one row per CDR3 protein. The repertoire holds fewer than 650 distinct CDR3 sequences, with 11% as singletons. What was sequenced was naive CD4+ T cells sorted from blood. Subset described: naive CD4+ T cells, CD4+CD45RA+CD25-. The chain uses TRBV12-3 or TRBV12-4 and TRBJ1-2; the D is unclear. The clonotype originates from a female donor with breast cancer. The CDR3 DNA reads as TGTGCCAGCAGTCCGGAGCAGGCCTATGGCTACACCTTC. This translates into CASSPEQAYGYTF.